This passage covers 31 T cell receptor beta chains from one sample sequenced in a study of T cell changes during pregnancy in multiple sclerosis. Data came from immunoSEQ multiplex PCR; TCRdb stores just in-frame clones and leaves some out. The profile covers 60,000 or so clones, with nearly 90% appearing a single time and about 2.7% taken by the ten largest. This specimen consisted of peripheral blood, obtained in the first trimester of pregnancy. The receptors were gathered from a female donor with multiple sclerosis, enrolled in a pregnancy study.

The chain joins TRBV11-2 to TRBJ2-3, with 14 nucleotides matching TRBD2. V was clipped by 8 bases and J by 6 bases; unmatched bases: 7. This CDR3 region has 15 residues. Germline CDR1 SGHAT, CDR2 FQNNGV. The DNA of the CDR3 is TGTGCCAGCGACTTGGGACTAGCGGGAGATGATACGCAGTATTTT. The encoded protein is CASDLGLAGDDTQYF.

The chain is built from TRBV10-2 and TRBJ1-1, with 12 bases fitting TRBD1. V was clipped by 2 bases and J by 1 base; unmatched bases: 5. This CDR3 is 17 amino acids long. Germline CDR1 reads WSHSY; CDR2 reads SAAADI. The CDR3 loop reads CASSELWDRGPNTEAFF. The CDR3 DNA reads as TGCGCCAGCAGTGAGCTTTGGGACAGGGGGCCGAACACTGAAGCTTTCTTT.

This clone was seen a handful of times. The genes are TRBV30 and TRBJ2-5, with a tentative D call TRBD2 (6 bases). The CDR3 has 15 residues. V lost 2 bases, J lost 7 bases, and 20 bases lay in between. Germline lookup yields CDR1 GTSNPN and CDR2 SVGIG (reference sequence). The CDR3: CAWSPGLGEGGTQYF. CDR3 nucleotide sequence: TGTGCCTGGAGTCCGGGACTTGGAGAAGGAGGGACCCAGTACTTC.

The chain couples TRBV12-5 to TRBJ1-2; TRBD1 aligns across 7 bases. Germline lookup yields CDR1 LGHNT and CDR2 FRNRAP. The CDR3 runs 15 residues. Unmatched junction bases numbered 12, after V lost 7 bases and J lost 4 bases. CDR3 bases: TGTGCTAGTGCTCCGGGGACAGCCGGCGGCTATGGCTACACCTTC. As protein: CASAPGTAGGYGYTF.

The genes are TRBV5-6 and TRBJ1-2; D perhaps matches TRBD1 (6 bases). This CDR3 comprises 15 residues. V was clipped by 0 bases and J by 4 bases, with 13 bases between them. CDR1 and CDR2 from the germline V gene are SGHDT and YYEEEE. This CDR3 reads CASSLEGDIGYGYTF. In nucleotides, the CDR3 is TGTGCCAGCAGCTTGGAAGGGGACATCGGCTATGGCTACACCTTC.

This clone was detected only once. The gene calls are TRBV7-2 and TRBJ2-5; a possible D gene is TRBD2 (5 bases). The CDR3 is 14 residues long. V lost 5 bases and J lost 1, with 11 bases in between. Germline lookup yields CDR1 SGHTA and CDR2 FQGNSA. The CDR3 reads CASSPRGPQETQYF. The CDR3 DNA follows: TGTGCCAGCAGCCCCCGCGGGCCCCAAGAGACCCAGTACTTC.

The rearrangement joins TRBV27 to TRBJ1-5; D is uncertain. The length of the CDR3 is 14 residues. V was trimmed by 1 base and J by 0 bases, leaving 4 bases between them. Germline V lookup: CDR1 MNHEY, CDR2 SMNVEV (reference sequence). The CDR3 DNA is TGTGCCAGCAGTTTATTCCATAGCAATCAGCCCCAGCATTTT. Encoded protein: CASSLFHSNQPQHF.

The chain is built from TRBV7-2 and TRBJ2-1, with 12 bases fitting TRBD2. CDR1 is SGHTA, CDR2 FQGNSA, per germline. CDR3 size: 19 residues. Trimming at V came to 4 bases and at J to 4 bases, leaving 14 bases not matched to a gene. The CDR3 reads CASSSDRTSGAVGYNEQFF. CDR3 coding DNA: TGTGCCAGCAGCTCCGATCGGACTAGCGGGGCCGTGGGGTACAATGAGCAGTTCTTC.

The chain employs TRBV5-5 and TRBJ1-5; D gene uncertain. Germline V CDR1 and CDR2: SGHKS, YYEKEE (reference sequence). The CDR3 covers 15 residues. With 3 bases removed from V and 3 bases from J, the gap between germline ends came to 13 bases. This CDR3 is CASSYMAQNNQPQHF. As DNA, the CDR3 is TGTGCCAGCAGCTATATGGCACAGAACAATCAGCCCCAGCATTTT.

The rearrangement joins TRBV5-1 to TRBJ2-7; 10 positions agree with TRBD2. The CDR3 contains 21 residues. Germline V gene sequence: CDR1 SGHRS, CDR2 YFSETQ. Trimming took 1 base from V and 3 from J; bases not matched to a gene: 22. CDR3 DNA sequence: TGCGCCAGCAGCTTGTCGGCTAGCGGGAGCCCACGGACCCCGGGGGTCTACGAGCAGTACTTC. It is translated as CASSLSASGSPRTPGVYEQYF.

The chain has TRBV30 and TRBJ2-6; the D gene is possibly TRBD2 (6 bases). The germline gives CDR1 GTSNPN, CDR2 SVGIG (reference sequence). The CDR3 loop spans 18 amino acids. With 0 bases removed from V and 0 bases from J, the gap between germline ends came to 15 bases. The CDR3 bases are TGTGCCTGGAGTGTACAGGAGGAGGGAAGCTCTGGGGCCAACGTCCTGACTTTC. Encoded protein: CAWSVQEEGSSGANVLTF.

The chain is built from TRBV11-2 and TRBJ2-7, with 7 bases that match TRBD2. V lost 0 bases, J lost 1 base, and 9 bases stayed unmatched. This CDR3 region has 17 residues. Germline lookup yields CDR1 SGHAT and CDR2 FQNNGV. CDR3 region: CASSLELGGVRSYEQYF. CDR3 nucleotides: TGTGCCAGCAGCTTAGAGCTGGGGGGGGTCAGGTCCTACGAGCAGTACTTC.

The chain carries TRBV7-3 and TRBJ2-5; D might be TRBD1 (5 bases). Trimming stripped 5 bases from V and 5 bases from J, with 12 bases between. CDR1 and CDR2 from the germline V gene are SGHTA and FQGTGA. The CDR3 runs to 13 residues. CDR3 loop: CASSQQGSETQYF. CDR3 sequence (DNA): TGTGCCAGCAGCCAGCAGGGTTCTGAGACCCAGTACTTC.

V and J are TRBV7-9 and TRBJ1-3; TRBD1 aligns across 7 bases. The CDR3 extends over 15 amino acids. CDR1 and CDR2 from the germline V gene are SEHNR and FQNEAQ (reference sequence). Trimming at V came to 6 bases and at J to 4 bases, leaving 9 bases not matched to a gene. CDR3 bases: TGTGCCAGCAGACCCGACAGGGCTAAAGGAAACACCATATATTTT. This sequence encodes CASRPDRAKGNTIYF.

This chain uses TRBV5-1 with TRBJ2-7, with TRBD2 identical over 10 bases. Germline lookup yields CDR1 SGHRS and CDR2 YFSETQ. This CDR3 spans 15 amino acids. V lost 1 base to trimming and J lost 6 bases; unmatched junction nucleotides: 7. CDR3 nucleotides: TGCGCCAGCAGCTTGACCGAGCGGGGGGGGTTCGAGCAGTACTTC. This encodes CASSLTERGGFEQYF.

In its sample, this clone was seen once. The CDR3: CASSLVSGVYEQYF. The CDR3 nucleotides read TGTGCCAGCAGTTTAGTTTCAGGGGTCTACGAGCAGTACTTC. This chain joins TRBV27 and TRBJ2-7; possible D gene TRBD1, 6 bases. V dropped 2 bases and J dropped 3 bases, with 11 bases sitting between them. The CDR3 is made up of 14 amino acids. Looked up from germline, CDR1 is MNHEY and CDR2 is SMNVEV (reference sequence).

CDR3 in amino acids: CAWSKTEAFF. CDR3 in DNA: TGTGCCTGGAGTAAAACAGAAGCTTTCTTT. The chain couples TRBV30 to TRBJ1-1; D unclear. V was pared by 2 bases and J by 8 bases, with 6 bases between. Germline V gene lookup returns CDR1 GTSNPN and CDR2 SVGIG (reference sequence). CDR3 length: 10 amino acids.

The chain is built from TRBV30 and TRBJ2-2, with 8 positions matching TRBD2. The ends lost 3 bases at V and 2 bases at J; junction bases unmatched: 8. Germline V gene data show CDR1 as GTSNPN and CDR2 as SVGIG (reference sequence). The CDR3 has 16 amino acids. The CDR3 DNA follows: TGTGCCTGGAGACCGGGTAGCGGGGAAAACACCGGGGAGCTGTTTTTT. Translating gives CAWRPGSGENTGELFF.

The CDR3, as DNA: TGTGCCAGCAGCCTCCGGGACAGGGTTATTCATCAGCCCCAGCATTTT. Its translation is CASSLRDRVIHQPQHF. V gene TRBV2 combines with J gene TRBJ1-5; 9 bases match TRBD1. The CDR3 extends over 16 amino acids. Germline assignment: CDR1 SNHLY and CDR2 FYNNEI. After removal of 6 bases from V and 5 bases from J, the junction contained 11 bases not matched to a gene.

V and J are TRBV5-8 and TRBJ2-3; D possibly corresponds to TRBD2 (6 bases). The V end lost 1 base, the J end lost 1 base, and 7 bases lay between the germline ends. Germline V gene sequence: CDR1 SGHTS, CDR2 YDEGEE. This CDR3 comprises 14 residues. CDR3 DNA: TGTGCCAGCAGCTTGTGGGGGGGCACAGATACGCAGTATTTT. It yields the protein CASSLWGGTDTQYF.

J is TRBJ1-4 and V is TRBV5-1; the match to TRBD1 covers 8 bases. V shed 6 bases, J shed 8 bases, and the junction held 12 bases outside the gene matches. Germline lookup yields CDR1 SGHRS and CDR2 YFSETQ. The CDR3 loop spans 15 amino acids. As DNA, the CDR3 is TGCGCCAGCACATCCGGACAGGGAGGTTGGGAAAAACTGTTTTTT. Translated, it gives CASTSGQGGWEKLFF.

The genes are TRBV5-6 and TRBJ2-4, with 11 bases that match TRBD2. Germline loops: CDR1 SGHDT, CDR2 YYEEEE. After removal of 2 bases from V and 0 bases from J, the junction contained 7 bases not matched to a gene. The CDR3 has 18 residues. The DNA for the CDR3 is TGTGCCAGCAGCTTCTTAGCGGGGGGGACCCTAGCCAAAAACATTCAGTACTTC. It specifies CASSFLAGGTLAKNIQYF.

CDR3 DNA sequence: TGCGCCAGCAGCCAAGTTCGCGCTGAAAAACTGTTTTTT. It translates to CASSQVRAEKLFF. The chain links TRBV4-3 to TRBJ1-4; no reliable D call. Per germline, CDR1 LGHNA and CDR2 YSLEER. V lost 1 base, J lost 7 bases, and 7 bases lay in between. This CDR3 has 13 residues.

The chain recombines TRBV28 with TRBJ1-2; D may be TRBD1 (5 bases). The V gene's germline CDR1 is MDHEN and CDR2 SYDVKM. The CDR3 extends over 13 amino acids. The V gene lost 3 bases and the J gene lost 2 bases, with 7 bases spanning the gap. The CDR3 loop reads CASSFRQNYGYTF. The CDR3 coding sequence is TGTGCCAGCAGTTTTCGACAGAACTATGGCTACACCTTC.

J is TRBJ2-3 and V is TRBV7-2, with no clear D. The CDR3 consists of 15 residues. Germline values: CDR1 SGHTA, CDR2 FQGNSA. Trimming removed 1 base at V and 0 bases at J, with 8 bases between. CDR3 nucleotides: TGTGCCAGCAGCTTAGAGAGCGCTAGCACAGATACGCAGTATTTT. Its translation: CASSLESASTDTQYF.

The sample holds one count of this clone. This chain links TRBV18 with TRBJ2-3; D might be TRBD2 (6 bases). Trimming stripped 3 bases from V and 1 base from J, with 11 bases between. This CDR3 has 15 amino acids. Germline CDR1 reads KGHSH; CDR2 reads LQKENI. The DNA for the CDR3 is TGTGCCAGCTCACCGGTCGGGGGAGGCACAGATACGCAGTATTTT. Its translation is CASSPVGGGTDTQYF. The whole variable domain, remainder taken from reference TRBV18 and TRBJ2-3, is NAGVMQNPRHLVRRRGQEARLRCSPMKGHSHVYWYRQLPEEGLKFMVYLQKENIIDESGMPKERFSAEFPKEGPSILRIQQVVRGDSAAYFCASSPVGGGTDTQYFGPGTRLTVL.

The chain joins TRBV7-9 to TRBJ2-7; D not certain. Trimming took off 5 bases at V and 1 base at J, with 6 bases between the two ends. The germline V gene encodes CDR1 SEHNR and CDR2 FQNEAQ (reference sequence). This CDR3 has 12 residues. The CDR3 here is CASSETSYEQYF. DNA for the CDR3: TGTGCCAGCAGCGAGACATCCTACGAGCAGTACTTC.

The chain links TRBV6-1 to TRBJ2-5, with 9 bases lining up with TRBD2. Germline V lookup: CDR1 MNHNS, CDR2 SASEGT. J lost 6 bases, V lost 1 base, and 6 bases had no gene match. The CDR3 contains 15 residues. Here the CDR3 reads CASSEGGRAGQTQYF. DNA of the CDR3: TGTGCCAGCAGTGAAGGCGGGAGGGCTGGACAGACCCAGTACTTC.

For the CDR3, the DNA is TGTGCCAGCAGCCCCGGCGCGGGGGTCTACAATGAGCAGTTCTTC. Protein product: CASSPGAGVYNEQFF. This rearrangement joins TRBV7-3 to TRBJ2-1, with 7 nucleotides matching TRBD2. Germline V gives CDR1 SGHTA, CDR2 FQGTGA. J was trimmed by 3 bases and V by 5 bases; bases with no gene match: 7. The length of the CDR3 is 15 residues.

The chain has TRBV12-5 and TRBJ1-2, with 7 bases that match TRBD1. CDR3 length: 12 residues. CDR1 LGHNT and CDR2 FRNRAP come from the germline V gene. V trimming: 6 bases; J trimming: 5 bases; junction bases outside the gene matches: 3. The CDR3 coding sequence is TGTGCTAGTGGCGACAGGGAATATGGCTACACCTTC. Translated: CASGDREYGYTF.

The V call is TRBV6-1, the J call TRBJ1-2; D ambiguous. The CDR3 sequence is 15 residues long. The germline V and J ends were trimmed by 3 bases and 2 bases, with 13 bases remaining between them. Germline CDR1 MNHNS, CDR2 SASEGT. CDR3 amino acids: CASSDWGAANYGYTF. The CDR3 region has the DNA TGTGCCAGCAGTGACTGGGGAGCCGCCAACTATGGCTACACCTTC.